This T cell receptor beta chain was found in a study of shared clonotypes between healthy human individuals. The overall study: Donor ages ranged 18 to 49 years: a couple of women, a few men. Study outcomes and limitations: Read depth was anticipated to influence clonotype sharing among donors.

The table lists this clone with many counts. Its antigen is unidentified. The test was conducted at deep level. Generated by immunoSEQ multiplex PCR, the TCRdb table keeps only in-frame clones and is missing some. The sample lists more than 450,000 clones, 79% occurring once. The ends lost 3 bases at V and 11 bases at J; junction bases unmatched: 9. Germline V lookup: CDR1 SGHDT, CDR2 YYEEEE. The CDR3 consists of 14 residues. Sequences were obtained from PBMCs. The receptor's source is a woman between 35 and 50 years old in good health. Some clones in this sample may be carry-over from other donors' samples. The rearrangement links TRBV5-6 to TRBJ2-3; 10 bases align to TRBD1. This CDR3 is CASSSPTGGFGQYF. The CDR3 nucleotides are TGTGCCAGCAGCTCCCCGACAGGGGGCTTCGGGCAGTATTTT.